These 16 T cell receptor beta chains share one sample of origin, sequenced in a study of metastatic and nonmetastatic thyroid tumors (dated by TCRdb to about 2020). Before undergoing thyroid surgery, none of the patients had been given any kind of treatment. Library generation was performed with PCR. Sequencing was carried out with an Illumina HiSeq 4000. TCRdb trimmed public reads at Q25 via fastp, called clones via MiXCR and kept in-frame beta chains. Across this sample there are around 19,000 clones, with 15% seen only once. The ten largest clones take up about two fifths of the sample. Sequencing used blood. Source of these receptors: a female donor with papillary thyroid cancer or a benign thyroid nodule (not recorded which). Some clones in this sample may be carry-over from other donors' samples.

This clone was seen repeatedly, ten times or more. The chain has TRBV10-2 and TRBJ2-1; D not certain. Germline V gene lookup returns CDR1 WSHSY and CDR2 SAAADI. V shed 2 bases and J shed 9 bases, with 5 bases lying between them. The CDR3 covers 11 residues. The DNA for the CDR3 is TGCGCCAGCAGTGAGAGAGTTGAGCAGTTCTTC. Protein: CASSERVEQFF.

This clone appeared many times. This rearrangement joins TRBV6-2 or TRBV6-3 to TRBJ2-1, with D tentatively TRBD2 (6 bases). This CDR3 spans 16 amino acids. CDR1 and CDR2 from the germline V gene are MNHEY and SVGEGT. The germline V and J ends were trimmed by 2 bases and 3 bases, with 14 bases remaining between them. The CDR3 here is CASSYTGLVIYNEQFF. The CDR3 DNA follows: TGTGCCAGCAGTTACACGGGACTCGTGATCTACAATGAGCAGTTCTTC.

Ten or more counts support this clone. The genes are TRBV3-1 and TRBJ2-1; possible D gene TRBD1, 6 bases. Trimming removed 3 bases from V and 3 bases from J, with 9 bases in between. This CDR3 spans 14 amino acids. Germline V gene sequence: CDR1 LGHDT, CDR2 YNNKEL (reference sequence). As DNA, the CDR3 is TGTGCCAGCAGCCACGGGACACGCTACAATGAGCAGTTCTTC. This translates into CASSHGTRYNEQFF.

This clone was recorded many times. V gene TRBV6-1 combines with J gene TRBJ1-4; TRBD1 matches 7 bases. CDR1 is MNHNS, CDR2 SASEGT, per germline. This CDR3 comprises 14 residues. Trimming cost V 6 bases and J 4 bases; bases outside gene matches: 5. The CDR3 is CASRHRGSNEKLFF. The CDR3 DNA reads TGTGCCAGCAGACACAGGGGTAGTAATGAAAAACTGTTTTTT.

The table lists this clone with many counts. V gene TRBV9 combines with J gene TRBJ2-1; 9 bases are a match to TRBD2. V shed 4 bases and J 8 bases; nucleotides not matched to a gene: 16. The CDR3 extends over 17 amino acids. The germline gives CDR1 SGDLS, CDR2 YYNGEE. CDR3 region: CASSLGTAGGRADEQFF. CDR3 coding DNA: TGTGCCAGCAGCCTCGGTACCGCTGGCGGGAGGGCCGATGAGCAGTTCTTC.

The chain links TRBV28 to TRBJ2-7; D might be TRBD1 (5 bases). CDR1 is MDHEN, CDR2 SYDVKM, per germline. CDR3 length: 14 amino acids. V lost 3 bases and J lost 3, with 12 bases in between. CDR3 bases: TGTGCCAGCAGTTTCCTCGAGACAGACTACGAGCAGTACTTC. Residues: CASSFLETDYEQYF.

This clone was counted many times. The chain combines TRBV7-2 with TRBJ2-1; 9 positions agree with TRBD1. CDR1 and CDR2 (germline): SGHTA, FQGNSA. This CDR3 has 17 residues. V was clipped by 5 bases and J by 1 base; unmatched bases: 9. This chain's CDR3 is CASSRWGTGSSYNEQFF. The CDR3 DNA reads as TGTGCCAGCAGCCGTTGGGGGACAGGGAGTTCCTACAATGAGCAGTTCTTC.

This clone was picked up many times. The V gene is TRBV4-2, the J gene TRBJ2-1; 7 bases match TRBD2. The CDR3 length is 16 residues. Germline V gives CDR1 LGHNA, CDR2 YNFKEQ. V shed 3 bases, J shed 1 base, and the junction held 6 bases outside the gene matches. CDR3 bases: TGTGCCAGCAGCCACGTGACGGGGGGTTCCTACAATGAGCAGTTCTTC. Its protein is CASSHVTGGSYNEQFF.

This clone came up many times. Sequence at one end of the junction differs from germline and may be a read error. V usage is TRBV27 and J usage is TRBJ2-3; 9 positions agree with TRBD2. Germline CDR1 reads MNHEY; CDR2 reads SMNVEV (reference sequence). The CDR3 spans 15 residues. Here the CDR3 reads CAGSLIGLALDTQYF. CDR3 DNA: TGTGCCGGCAGTTTAATAGGACTAGCGTTAGATACGCAGTATTTT.

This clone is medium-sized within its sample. This chain's CDR3 is CASSLYRGNNSPLHF. CDR3 nucleotide sequence: TGTGCCAGCAGTCTATACAGGGGGAATAATTCACCCCTCCACTTT. The chain links TRBV27 to TRBJ1-6; 8 positions match TRBD1. Germline loops: CDR1 MNHEY, CDR2 SMNVEV (reference sequence). With V trimmed by 5 bases and J by 5 bases, 5 bases remained unmatched. There are 15 residues in the CDR3.

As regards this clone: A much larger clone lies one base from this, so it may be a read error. CDR3 DNA: TGTGCCAGCAGCCTAATTAGCGGGGGGGACAATGAGCAGTTCTTC. This sequence encodes CASSLISGGDNEQFF. This chain links TRBV3-1 with TRBJ2-1, with 11 bases that match TRBD2. This CDR3 region has 15 residues. CDR1 is LGHDT and CDR2 is YNNKEL in the germline V gene (reference sequence). After removal of 4 bases from V and 5 bases from J, the junction contained 4 bases not matched to a gene.

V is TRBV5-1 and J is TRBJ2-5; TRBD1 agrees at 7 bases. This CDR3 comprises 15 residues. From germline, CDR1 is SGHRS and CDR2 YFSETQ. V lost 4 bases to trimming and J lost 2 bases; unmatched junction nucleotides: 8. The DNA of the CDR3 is TGCGCCAGCAGCCAGGACAGGTCGGGGCAAGAGACCCAGTACTTC. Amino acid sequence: CASSQDRSGQETQYF.

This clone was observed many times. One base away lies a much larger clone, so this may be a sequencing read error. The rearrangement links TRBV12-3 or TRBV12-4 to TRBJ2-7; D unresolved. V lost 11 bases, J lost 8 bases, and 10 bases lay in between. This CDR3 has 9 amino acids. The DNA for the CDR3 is TGTGCCGGAACTGCGAAGCAGTACTTC. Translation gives CAGTAKQYF.

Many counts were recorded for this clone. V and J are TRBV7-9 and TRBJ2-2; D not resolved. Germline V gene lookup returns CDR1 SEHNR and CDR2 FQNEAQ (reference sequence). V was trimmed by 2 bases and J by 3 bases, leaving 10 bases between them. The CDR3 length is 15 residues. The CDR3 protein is CASSLLGYDTGELFF. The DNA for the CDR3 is TGTGCCAGCAGCTTACTCGGATACGACACCGGGGAGCTGTTTTTT.

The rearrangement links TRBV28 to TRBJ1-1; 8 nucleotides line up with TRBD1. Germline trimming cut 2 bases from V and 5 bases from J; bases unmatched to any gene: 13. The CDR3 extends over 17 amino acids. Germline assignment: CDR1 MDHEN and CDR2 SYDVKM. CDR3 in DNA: TGTGCCAGCAGTTTACGACTCGGAAGAACAGGGGGGACTGAAGCTTTCTTT. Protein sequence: CASSLRLGRTGGTEAFF.

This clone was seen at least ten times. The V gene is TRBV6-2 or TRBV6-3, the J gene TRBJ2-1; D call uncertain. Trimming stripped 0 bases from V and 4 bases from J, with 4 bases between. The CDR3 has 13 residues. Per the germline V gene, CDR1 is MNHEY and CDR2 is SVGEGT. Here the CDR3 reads CASSYSSYNEQFF. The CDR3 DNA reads TGTGCCAGCAGTTACTCCTCGTACAATGAGCAGTTCTTC.